This TCR beta chain originates from a study of shared clonotypes between healthy human individuals. Data came from immunoSEQ multiplex PCR; TCRdb stores just in-frame clones and leaves some out. This table has roughly 590,000 clones, about 95% appearing once. Naivety among CD8 cells was defined by CD45RO negativity and positive CCR7 selection, thereby excluding terminally differentiated effector memory CD45RA+ cells. With 0 bases removed from V and 11 bases from J, the gap between germline ends came to 11 bases. The CDR3 extends over 12 amino acids. Germline values: CDR1 SGHNT, CDR2 YYREEE (reference sequence).

Sequencing was done on a sample of naive CD8+ T cells sorted from blood. The sequence came from a woman aged 25-40 years in good health. V and J are TRBV5-4 and TRBJ1-1, with D unresolved. CDR3: CASSLGSEEAFF. CDR3 DNA sequence: TGTGCCAGCAGCTTGGGGAGCGAGGAGGCTTTCTTT.